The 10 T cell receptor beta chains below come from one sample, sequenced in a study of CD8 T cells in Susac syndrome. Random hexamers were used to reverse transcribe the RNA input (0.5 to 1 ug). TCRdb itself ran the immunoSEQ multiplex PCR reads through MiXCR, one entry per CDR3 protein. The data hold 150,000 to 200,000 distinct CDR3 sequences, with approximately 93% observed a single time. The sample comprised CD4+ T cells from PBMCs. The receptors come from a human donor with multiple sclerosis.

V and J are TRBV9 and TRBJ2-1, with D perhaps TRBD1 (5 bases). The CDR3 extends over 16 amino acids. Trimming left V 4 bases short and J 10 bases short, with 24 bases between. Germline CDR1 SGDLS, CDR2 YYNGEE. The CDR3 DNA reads TGTGCCAGCAGCCCCCGAGGAGACGGCCAGGGTGTAGAGCAGTTCTTC. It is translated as CASSPRGDGQGVEQFF.

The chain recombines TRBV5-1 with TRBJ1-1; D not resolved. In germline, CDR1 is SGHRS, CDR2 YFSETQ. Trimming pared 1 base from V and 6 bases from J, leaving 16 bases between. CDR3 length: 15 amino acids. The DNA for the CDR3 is TGCGCCAGCAGCTTGTTGTCGGGAAGTAACGCTGAAGCTTTCTTT. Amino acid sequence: CASSLLSGSNAEAFF.

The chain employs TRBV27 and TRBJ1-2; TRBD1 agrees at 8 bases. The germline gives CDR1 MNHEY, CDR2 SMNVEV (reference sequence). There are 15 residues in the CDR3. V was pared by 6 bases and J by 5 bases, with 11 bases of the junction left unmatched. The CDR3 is CASSRSSGQAYGYTF. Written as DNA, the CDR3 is TGTGCCAGCAGCCGTTCCTCGGGACAGGCATATGGCTACACCTTC.

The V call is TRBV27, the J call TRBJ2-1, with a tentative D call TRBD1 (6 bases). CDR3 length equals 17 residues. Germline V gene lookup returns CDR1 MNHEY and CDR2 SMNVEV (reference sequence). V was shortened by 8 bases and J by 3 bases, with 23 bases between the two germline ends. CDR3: CASSPGRVTGLYNEQFF. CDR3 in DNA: TGTGCCAGCTCCCCGGGAAGGGTGACAGGCCTCTACAATGAGCAGTTCTTC.

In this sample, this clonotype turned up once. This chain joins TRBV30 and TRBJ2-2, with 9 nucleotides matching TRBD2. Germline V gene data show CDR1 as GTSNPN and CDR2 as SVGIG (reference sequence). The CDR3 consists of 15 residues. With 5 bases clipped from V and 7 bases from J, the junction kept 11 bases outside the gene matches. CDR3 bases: TGTGCCTGGGGGGGGCTAGCGGGATCTGGCGGGGAGCTGTTTTTT. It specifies CAWGGLAGSGGELFF. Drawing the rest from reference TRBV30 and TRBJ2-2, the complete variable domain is SQTIHQWPATLVQPVGSPLSLECTVEGTSNPNLYWYRQAAGRGLQLLFYSVGIGQISSEVPQNLSASRPQDRQFILSSKKLLLSDSGFYLCAWGGLAGSGGELFFGEGSRLTVL.

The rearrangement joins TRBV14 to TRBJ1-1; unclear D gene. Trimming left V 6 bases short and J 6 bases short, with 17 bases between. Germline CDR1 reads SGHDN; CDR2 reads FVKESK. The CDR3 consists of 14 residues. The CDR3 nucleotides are TGTGCCAGCAGTCCACGTATGGGGAGGCCTGAAGCTTTCTTT. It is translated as CASSPRMGRPEAFF.

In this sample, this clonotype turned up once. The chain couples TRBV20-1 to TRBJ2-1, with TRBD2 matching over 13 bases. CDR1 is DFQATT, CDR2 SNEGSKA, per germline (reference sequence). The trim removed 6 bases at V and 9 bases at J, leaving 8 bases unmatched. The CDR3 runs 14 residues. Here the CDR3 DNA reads TGCAGTGCCCCACTAGCGGGAGGGCCGTCTGAGCAGTTCTTC. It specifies CSAPLAGGPSEQFF.

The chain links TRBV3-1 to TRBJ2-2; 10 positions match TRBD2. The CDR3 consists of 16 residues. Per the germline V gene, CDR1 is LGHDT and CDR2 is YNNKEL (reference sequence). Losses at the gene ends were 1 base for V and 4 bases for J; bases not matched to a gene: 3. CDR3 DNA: TGTGCCAGCAGCCAAGCGCTAGCGGGGGTCACCGGGGAGCTGTTTTTT. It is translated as CASSQALAGVTGELFF.

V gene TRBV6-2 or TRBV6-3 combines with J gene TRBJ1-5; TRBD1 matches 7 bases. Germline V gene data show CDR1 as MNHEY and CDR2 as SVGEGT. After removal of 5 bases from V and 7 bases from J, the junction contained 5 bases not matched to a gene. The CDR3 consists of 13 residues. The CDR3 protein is CASSPDRRQPQHF. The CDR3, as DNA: TGTGCCAGCAGTCCGGACAGGCGGCAGCCCCAGCATTTT.

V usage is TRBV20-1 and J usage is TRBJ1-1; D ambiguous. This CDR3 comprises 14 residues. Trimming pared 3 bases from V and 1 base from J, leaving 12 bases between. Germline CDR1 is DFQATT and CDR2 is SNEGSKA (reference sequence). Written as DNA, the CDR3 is TGCAGTGCTAGGGTGGGGAGGAGGAACACTGAAGCTTTCTTT. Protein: CSARVGRRNTEAFF.